The 23 T cell receptor beta chains presented below share a single source sample, sequenced in a study of blood T cell repertoires in COVID-19. Data came from immunoSEQ multiplex PCR; TCRdb stores just in-frame clones and leaves some out. The table records about 210,000 clones, about 89% of them present only once. The source material was peripheral blood. The source is a woman aged 40 to 55 with acute or convalescent COVID-19.

The rearrangement uses TRBV6-6 and TRBJ1-1; possible D gene TRBD1, 5 bases. V lost 0 bases and J lost 7, with 9 bases in between. CDR3 size: 13 residues. CDR1 and CDR2 (germline): MNHNY, SVGAGI (reference sequence). CDR3 DNA sequence: TGTGCCAGCAGTTACTCGTCGGGGGATGAAGCTTTCTTT. Translation gives CASSYSSGDEAFF.

The genes are TRBV2 and TRBJ2-1; 9 bases map to TRBD2. CDR1 is SNHLY, CDR2 FYNNEI, per germline. This CDR3 spans 16 amino acids. V lost 4 bases and J lost 4; bases outside the gene matches: 8. The chain's CDR3 is CASSAAGAGGYNEQFF. The CDR3 DNA follows: TGTGCCAGCAGTGCGGCGGGAGCGGGGGGTTACAATGAGCAGTTCTTC. Combining the CDR3 with reference TRBV2 and TRBJ2-1 gives the whole variable domain EPEVTQTPSHQVTQMGQEVILRCVPISNHLYFYWYRQILGQKVEFLVSFYNNEISEKSEIFDDQFSVERPDGSNFTLKIRSTKLEDSAMYFCASSAAGAGGYNEQFFGPGTRLTVL.

This chain links TRBV7-3 with TRBJ1-1; 10 bases are shared with TRBD1. Losses at the gene ends were 5 bases for V and 4 bases for J; bases not matched to a gene: 7. CDR1 is SGHTA and CDR2 is FQGTGA in the germline V gene. This CDR3 contains 15 residues. This chain's CDR3 is CASSERTGGGTEAFF. Written as DNA, the CDR3 is TGTGCCAGCAGCGAAAGGACAGGGGGAGGCACTGAAGCTTTCTTT.

The V call is TRBV6-5, the J call TRBJ1-6; 8 bases map to TRBD1. Trimming took 2 bases from V and 7 from J; bases not matched to a gene: 4. CDR3 length: 15 amino acids. From germline, CDR1 is MNHEY and CDR2 SVGAGI. The CDR3 loop is CASSYGRQGNSPLHF. As DNA, the CDR3 is TGTGCCAGCAGTTACGGGAGACAGGGGAATTCACCCCTCCACTTT.

V gene TRBV5-1 combines with J gene TRBJ1-1; perhaps TRBD1 as D (6 bases). Germline lookup yields CDR1 SGHRS and CDR2 YFSETQ. The CDR3 loop spans 16 amino acids. Trimming cost V 0 bases and J 0 bases, with 12 bases left between them. The DNA of the CDR3 is TGCGCCAGCAGCTTGGGGACAGCTGTTATGAACACTGAAGCTTTCTTT. Translated: CASSLGTAVMNTEAFF.

The rearrangement uses TRBV5-4 and TRBJ1-2; 9 bases agree with TRBD1. V was clipped by 1 base and J by 8 bases; unmatched bases: 3. This CDR3 spans 13 amino acids. The germline V gene encodes CDR1 SGHNT and CDR2 YYREEE (reference sequence). As DNA, the CDR3 is TGTGCCAGCAGCTTGACAGGGGGCGAAGGCTACACCTTC. Protein: CASSLTGGEGYTF.

The chain links TRBV28 to TRBJ1-3; TRBD1 might be the D (5 bases). Trimming left V 5 bases short and J 7 bases short, with 18 bases between. The CDR3 runs to 15 residues. The V gene's germline CDR1 is MDHEN and CDR2 SYDVKM. The CDR3 reads CASSGLGQGGNTIYF. CDR3 sequence (DNA): TGTGCCAGCAGTGGGTTGGGGCAGGGAGGGAACACCATATATTTT.

This sequence joins TRBV20-1 and TRBJ1-5; tentative D call: TRBD1 (6 bases). Per germline, CDR1 DFQATT and CDR2 SNEGSKA (reference sequence). Trimming removed 3 bases from V and 0 bases from J, with 12 bases in between. The CDR3 is 15 residues long. CDR3 loop: CSASRGTFSNQPQHF. DNA of the CDR3: TGCAGTGCTAGTCGAGGGACATTTAGCAATCAGCCCCAGCATTTT.

V and J are TRBV19 and TRBJ1-3; D possibly corresponds to TRBD1 (6 bases). This CDR3 is built from 15 residues. The V end lost 4 bases, the J end lost 2 bases, and 12 bases lay between the germline ends. CDR1 is LNHDA and CDR2 is SQIVND in the germline V gene (reference sequence). CDR3 sequence: CASSTRQAPGNTIYF. CDR3 sequence (DNA): TGTGCCAGTAGTACCCGACAGGCCCCTGGAAACACCATATATTTT.

The chain joins TRBV10-1 to TRBJ2-7, with D perhaps matching TRBD1 (6 bases). The CDR3 spans 17 residues. V lost 3 bases and J lost 0, with 18 bases in between. Germline values: CDR1 WNHNN, CDR2 SYGVQD (reference sequence). In DNA, the CDR3 is TGCGCCAGCAGTGAAAGGGGGACATCTGACAGCTCCTACGAGCAGTACGTC. Its translation is CASSERGTSDSSYEQYV.

The rearrangement uses TRBV7-2 and TRBJ2-1, with TRBD2 as a possible D gene (5 bases). The CDR3 covers 11 residues. Germline lookup yields CDR1 SGHTA and CDR2 FQGNSA. V shed 8 bases and J shed 9 bases, with 11 bases lying between them. The DNA of the CDR3 is TGTGCCAGCGCGGGTTCGGGTGAGCAGTTCTTC. It encodes CASAGSGEQFF.

This clone has only a few counts. V is TRBV6-6 and J is TRBJ2-2, with a possible D match to TRBD2 (7 bases). Germline values: CDR1 MNHNY, CDR2 SVGAGI (reference sequence). The CDR3 covers 15 residues. Trimming removed 7 bases from V and 1 base from J, with 13 bases in between. The CDR3 sequence: CASTPRGGNTGELFF. The CDR3 region has the DNA TGTGCCAGCACCCCAAGGGGGGGGAACACCGGGGAGCTGTTTTTT.

The gene calls are TRBV29-1 and TRBJ2-5; 15 nucleotides match TRBD2. V gave up 7 bases and J gave up 5 bases; unmatched junction bases: 14. This CDR3 has 17 amino acids. CDR1 SQVTM and CDR2 ANQGSEA come from the germline V gene. The CDR3 bases are TGCAGCGCCGCAGGACTAGCGGGGGGGCCCAGGCGGGAGACCCAGTACTTC. Protein product: CSAAGLAGGPRRETQYF.

This chain joins TRBV19 and TRBJ1-1; D might be TRBD1 (6 bases). The CDR3 totals 16 residues. CDR1 and CDR2 from the germline V gene are LNHDA and SQIVND (reference sequence). Trimming took 9 bases from V and 2 from J, leaving 22 bases between them. In nucleotides, the CDR3 is TGTGCCAGCCGTCAAACTCCGGGACACTTTAACACTGAAGCTTTCTTT. Translation gives CASRQTPGHFNTEAFF. The full variable domain, in which reference TRBV19 and TRBJ1-1 provide the parts outside the CDR3, is DGGITQSPKYLFRKEGQNVTLSCEQNLNHDAMYWYRQDPGQGLRLIYYSQIVNDFQKGDIAEGYSVSREKKESFPLTVTSAQKNPTAFYLCASRQTPGHFNTEAFFGQGTRLTVV.

The V gene is TRBV19, the J gene TRBJ1-1; 8 bases are a match to TRBD1. J lost 4 bases, V lost 4 bases, and 8 bases had no gene match. In germline, CDR1 is LNHDA, CDR2 SQIVND (reference sequence). The CDR3 is made up of 15 amino acids. DNA for the CDR3: TGTGCCAGTAGTACTCACAGGGGGGAGGTCACTGAAGCTTTCTTT. It yields the protein CASSTHRGEVTEAFF.

This CDR3 is CSVGQGTGYTF. The CDR3 DNA sequence: TGCAGCGTTGGACAGGGGACTGGCTACACCTTC. The chain couples TRBV29-1 to TRBJ1-2; 8 nucleotides line up with TRBD1. Trimming cost V 4 bases and J 7 bases; bases outside gene matches: 2. The CDR3 extends over 11 amino acids. Germline-derived CDR1 and CDR2 are SQVTM and ANQGSEA.

The chain links TRBV12-3 or TRBV12-4 to TRBJ2-1; TRBD1 might be the D (6 bases). Trimming took off 1 base at V and 8 bases at J, with 9 bases between the two ends. This CDR3 is 13 amino acids long. Here the CDR3 reads CASSLGGLDEQFF. The DNA of the CDR3 is TGTGCCAGCAGTTTAGGGGGGCTGGATGAGCAGTTCTTC.

CDR3 nucleotides: TGTGCCAGCAGTGGCCCGGGACACCGTAATTGGGATGAGCAGTTCTTC. It yields the protein CASSGPGHRNWDEQFF. V usage is TRBV6-1 and J usage is TRBJ2-1, with TRBD1 as a possible D gene (6 bases). This CDR3 has 16 amino acids. V lost 4 bases and J 8 bases, leaving 21 bases between the germline ends. Germline loops: CDR1 MNHNS, CDR2 SASEGT.

This chain links TRBV30 with TRBJ1-2; 8 nucleotides agree with TRBD1. The CDR3 is made up of 14 amino acids. Germline V gives CDR1 GTSNPN, CDR2 SVGIG (reference sequence). V shed 1 base and J 3 bases; nucleotides not matched to a gene: 4. The DNA of the CDR3 is TGTGCCTGGAGTGGCCAGGGGGCTTACTATGGCTACACCTTC. Amino acids: CAWSGQGAYYGYTF.

The rearrangement joins TRBV5-6 to TRBJ1-1; a weak D match, TRBD1 (5 bases). This CDR3 contains 16 residues. The V and J ends lost 0 bases and 0 bases respectively, with 12 bases between them. Germline V gene data show CDR1 as SGHDT and CDR2 as YYEEEE. Here the CDR3 reads CASSLVGGRMNTEAFF. The CDR3 DNA is TGTGCCAGCAGCTTGGTCGGGGGAAGAATGAACACTGAAGCTTTCTTT.

The CDR3 bases are TGTGCCAGCAGCAAATGCGGGCTCACTGGGTACTATGGCTACACCTTC. Protein: CASSKCGLTGYYGYTF. V gene TRBV21-1 combines with J gene TRBJ1-2. TRBV21-1 is described as a pseudogene. The CDR3 length is 16 residues.

This sequence joins TRBV3-1 (or the pseudogene TRBV3-2) and TRBJ2-3; D not resolved. V lost 0 bases, J lost 5 bases, and 3 bases lay in between. The CDR3 is made up of 12 amino acids. The V gene's germline CDR1 is LGHDT and CDR2 YNNKEL (reference sequence). The CDR3 region has the DNA TGTGCCAGCAGCCAAGACAGAGATACGCAGTATTTT. Protein sequence: CASSQDRDTQYF.

Worth noting for this clone: This specimen includes other DNA sequences encoding the same CDR3. The chain joins TRBV5-1 to TRBJ2-5; 15 nucleotides line up with TRBD2. The V gene's germline CDR1 is SGHRS and CDR2 YFSETQ. The V and J ends lost 4 bases and 4 bases, in that order; junction bases with no gene match: 2. CDR3 length: 15 amino acids. Here the CDR3 reads CASSPGLAGGETQYF. DNA for the CDR3: TGCGCCAGCAGCCCGGGACTAGCGGGGGGAGAGACCCAGTACTTC.